The 5 T cell receptor beta chains given below trace back to one sample, sequenced in a study of blood T cell repertoires in COVID-19. Sequencing used immunoSEQ multiplex PCR; TCRdb keeps in-frame clones, though not all of them. The sample contains 170,000 or so clones, 70% to 90% of which appear only once. Sequencing was performed on peripheral blood. Receptors were obtained from a man between 18 and 35 years old who had recovered from COVID-19.

Many counts were recorded for this clone. The gene calls are TRBV5-5 and TRBJ2-7, with 9 bases matching TRBD1. CDR1 is SGHKS and CDR2 is YYEKEE in the germline V gene (reference sequence). V shed 0 bases and J 2 bases; nucleotides not matched to a gene: 3. There are 15 residues in the CDR3. The CDR3 protein is CASSLDWTGAYEQYF. CDR3 sequence (DNA): TGTGCCAGCAGCTTGGACTGGACAGGGGCCTACGAGCAGTACTTC.

The chain uses TRBV27 and TRBJ2-1, with 13 nucleotides matching TRBD2. This CDR3 is built from 15 residues. Per germline, CDR1 MNHEY and CDR2 SMNVEV (reference sequence). With 3 bases clipped from V and 5 bases from J, the junction kept 1 base outside the gene matches. The DNA for the CDR3 is TGTGCCAGCAGTTTTGGGACTAGCGGGAACAATGAGCAGTTCTTC. Translation gives CASSFGTSGNNEQFF.

V is TRBV5-1 and J is TRBJ1-2; a possible D gene is TRBD1 (6 bases). Trimming removed 5 bases at V and 5 bases at J, with 16 bases between. The CDR3 has 14 residues. Germline CDR1 reads SGHRS; CDR2 reads YFSETQ. CDR3 loop: CASRLKGDLYGYTF. CDR3 DNA sequence: TGCGCCAGCAGACTGAAGGGGGACCTTTATGGCTACACCTTC.

The rearrangement uses TRBV15 and TRBJ2-3, with TRBD2 identical over 7 bases. The V gene's germline CDR1 is LNHNV and CDR2 YYDKDF (reference sequence). Trimming at V came to 0 bases and at J to 3 bases, leaving 9 bases not matched to a gene. The CDR3 totals 17 residues. This CDR3 is CATSRDLTSALTDTQYF. CDR3 DNA sequence: TGTGCCACCAGCAGAGATTTAACTAGCGCGTTAACAGATACGCAGTATTTT.

The gene calls are TRBV6-6 and TRBJ1-6, with D perhaps TRBD1 (6 bases). Trimming cost V 6 bases and J 10 bases, with 16 bases left between them. CDR3 length: 14 amino acids. CDR1 and CDR2 (germline): MNHNY, SVGAGI (reference sequence). In DNA form, the CDR3 reads TGTGCCAGCAGAAACGAGGGGGTAGGATCACCCCTCCACTTT. This sequence encodes CASRNEGVGSPLHF.